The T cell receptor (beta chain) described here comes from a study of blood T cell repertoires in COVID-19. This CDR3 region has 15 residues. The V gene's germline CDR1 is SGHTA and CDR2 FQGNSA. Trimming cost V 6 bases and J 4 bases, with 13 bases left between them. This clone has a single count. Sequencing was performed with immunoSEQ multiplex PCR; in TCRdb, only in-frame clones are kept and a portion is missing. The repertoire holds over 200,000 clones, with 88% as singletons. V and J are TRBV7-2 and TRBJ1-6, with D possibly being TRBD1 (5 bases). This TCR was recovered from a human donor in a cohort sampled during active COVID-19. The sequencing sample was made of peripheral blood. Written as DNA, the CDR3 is TGTGCCAGCAGGTTTGGAGGGGAATATAATTCACCCCTCCACTTT. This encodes CASRFGGEYNSPLHF. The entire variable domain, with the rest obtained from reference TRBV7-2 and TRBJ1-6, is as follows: GAGVSQSPSNKVTEKGKDVELRCDPISGHTALYWYRQSLGQGLEFLIYFQGNSAPDKSGLPSDRFSAERTGGSVSTLTIQRTQQEDSAVYLCASRFGGEYNSPLHFGNGTRLTVT.